This TCR beta chain was observed in a study of T-cell reconstitution after alpha-beta-depleted transplantation in children. The length of the CDR3 is 20 residues. The V gene end was trimmed by 1 base and the J gene end by 4 bases; junction bases not matched to a gene: 16. Germline-derived CDR1 and CDR2 are LGHNT and FRNRAP. This sample's TCRbeta library carried unique molecular identifier barcodes. TCRdb reanalysed the PCR reads using MiXCR and keeps one entry per CDR3 protein. The sample records a few hundred thousand distinct CDR3 sequences, just over 20% being singletons. Sequencing used PBMCs from the stem cell graft donor, obtained from the stem cell graft. V gene TRBV12-5 combines with J gene TRBJ2-1; 10 nucleotides match TRBD1. This sequence was found in a human donor who donated a stem cell graft to a child with acute myeloid leukemia. The chain's CDR3 is CASGLGRDRGWSGDYNEQFF. CDR3 nucleotides: TGTGCTAGTGGTTTGGGGAGGGACAGGGGATGGTCTGGCGATTACAATGAGCAGTTCTTC. The full variable domain, its missing parts supplied by reference TRBV12-5 and TRBJ2-1, is DARVTQTPRHKVTEMGQEVTMRCQPILGHNTVFWYRQTMMQGLELLAYFRNRAPLDDSGMPKDRFSAEMPDATLATLKIQPSEPRDSAVYFCASGLGRDRGWSGDYNEQFFGPGTRLTVL.